Listed below are T cell receptor beta chains from one sample, sequenced in a study of Graves' ophthalmopathy and Graves' hyperthyroidism. TCRdb independently ran MiXCR on the multiplex PCR reads; one entry per CDR3 protein. The sample lists 600,000 to 950,000 distinct CDR3 sequences, 40% occurring once. Sequenced: peripheral blood. The origin of the receptors is an adult man with Graves' ophthalmopathy. Each CDR3 is given with its conserved first and last residue. D genes are given only for firm matches. A clone size is listed for some rows: how often the clone was seen (once, few, many), or a class if it is expanded.

clone_size | j_call | v_call | d_call | cdr3_aa | cdr3_nt
- | TRBJ2-1 | TRBV20-1 | - | CSARDFLSYNEQFF | TGCAGTGCTAGAGACTTCCTCTCCTACAATGAGCAGTTCTTC
many | TRBJ1-3 | TRBV10-2 | - | CASTDGRLSGNTIYF | TGCGCCAGCACCGACGGTCGATTGTCTGGAAACACCATATATTTT
few | TRBJ1-1 | TRBV5-1 | - | CASSPGREGAEAFF | TGCGCCAGCAGCCCGGGACGGGAAGGAGCTGAAGCTTTCTTT
- | TRBJ2-2 | TRBV7-2 | TRBD1 | CASSPRGRTGELFF | TGTGCCAGCAGCCCCAGGGGGCGCACCGGGGAGCTGTTTTTT
- | TRBJ2-5 | TRBV9 | - | CASSAGPTGNQETQYF | TGTGCCAGCAGCGCCGGCCCAACAGGGAACCAAGAGACCCAGTACTTC
few | TRBJ1-5 | TRBV6-5 | - | CASSYGTGIGAQHF | TGTGCCAGCAGTTACGGGACGGGAATTGGAGCCCAGCATTTT
- | TRBJ2-6 | TRBV11-2 | - | CASSHKQGPGANVLTF | TGTGCCAGCAGCCATAAACAGGGACCTGGGGCCAACGTCCTGACTTTC
few | TRBJ1-2 | TRBV20-1 | - | CSAGGGLNYGYTF | TGCAGTGCTGGGGGGGGGCTCAACTATGGCTACACCTTC
many | TRBJ2-2 | TRBV29-1 | - | CSVVGEEAGELFF | TGCAGCGTTGTCGGGGAGGAGGCCGGGGAGCTGTTTTTT
- | TRBJ1-5 | TRBV25-1 | - | CASSDRGGEQPQHF | TGTGCCAGCAGTGACAGGGGTGGCGAGCAGCCCCAGCATTTT
- | TRBJ2-3 | TRBV29-1 | - | CSEGPPATQYF | TGCAGCGAGGGCCCCCCAGCTACGCAGTATTTT
few | TRBJ2-7 | TRBV20-1 | TRBD1 | CSVISGTDAYEQYF | TGCAGTGTCATATCCGGGACAGATGCCTACGAGCAGTACTTC
many | TRBJ1-2 | TRBV10-3 | TRBD1 | CAISESEGASGYTF | TGTGCCATCAGTGAGTCGGAGGGGGCAAGTGGCTACACCTTC
many | TRBJ2-7 | TRBV10-3 | TRBD2 | CAIRERGGTYEQYF | TGTGCCATCAGGGAGCGGGGGGGAACCTACGAGCAGTACTTC
- | TRBJ2-3 | TRBV24-1 | TRBD1 | CATSDRGRGLPNTQYF | TGTGCCACCAGTGATAGGGGCAGGGGGCTTCCTAATACGCAGTATTTT
- | TRBJ1-5 | TRBV20-1 | - | CSAREVTGTEDNQPQHF | TGCAGTGCTAGGGAGGTGACCGGGACCGAGGACAATCAGCCCCAGCATTTT
- | TRBJ1-1 | TRBV7-2 | TRBD1 | CASSQRGGIGTEAFF | TGCGCCAGCAGTCAAAGAGGGGGCATAGGCACTGAAGCTTTCTTT
many | TRBJ2-2 | TRBV7-3 | TRBD1 | CASSLKGQRPSGELFF | TGTGCCAGCAGCTTGAAGGGACAGCGTCCGAGCGGGGAGCTGTTTTTT
few | TRBJ1-5 | TRBV9 | TRBD1 | CASSTDRESNQPQHF | TGTGCCAGCAGTACGGACAGGGAGAGCAATCAGCCCCAGCATTTT
few | TRBJ2-2 | TRBV10-3 | - | CAISESPPAGELFF | TGTGCCATCAGTGAGTCACCCCCAGCCGGGGAGCTGTTTTTT
- | TRBJ2-5 | TRBV5-1 | - | CASSVGPQGGQETQYF | TGCGCCAGCAGCGTAGGACCACAGGGAGGTCAAGAGACCCAGTACTTC
- | TRBJ2-7 | TRBV20-1 | TRBD2 | CSASGASGDYEQYF | TGCAGTGCTAGCGGGGCTAGCGGGGACTACGAGCAGTACTTC
many | TRBJ1-6 | TRBV20-1 | - | CSATAPQGRYSPLHF | TGCAGTGCTACTGCCCCGCAGGGCCGCTATTCACCCCTCCACTTT
- | TRBJ2-7 | TRBV5-1 | - | CASSLFSAYEQYF | TGCGCCAGCAGCTTGTTTTCTGCCTACGAGCAGTACTTC
- | TRBJ1-2 | TRBV19 | TRBD1 | CASSLLRRTGGKGYTF | TGTGCCAGTAGTCTCCTACGACGGACAGGGGGTAAGGGCTACACCTTC
few | TRBJ1-2 | TRBV9 | - | CASSGEARANYGYTF | TGTGCCAGCAGCGGGGAGGCCAGAGCTAACTATGGCTACACCTTC
few | TRBJ2-6 | TRBV9 | - | CASSVVEGGANVLTF | TGTGCCAGCAGCGTAGTGGAGGGTGGGGCCAACGTCCTGACTTTC
few | TRBJ2-7 | TRBV20-1 | TRBD2 | CSARRHSGGGPYEQYF | TGCAGTGCTCGACGACATAGCGGGGGTGGGCCCTACGAGCAGTACTTC
many | TRBJ1-2 | TRBV7-9 | - | CASSLEAARNYGYTF | TGTGCCAGCAGCTTAGAGGCAGCTCGCAACTATGGCTACACCTTC
few | TRBJ1-5 | TRBV4-1 | - | CASSQDPQTNQPQHF | TGCGCCAGCAGCCAAGATCCGCAAACTAATCAGCCCCAGCATTTT
- | TRBJ2-7 | TRBV6-5 | - | CASSYSWNDYEQYF | TGTGCCAGCAGTTACTCGTGGAACGACTACGAGCAGTACTTC
- | TRBJ1-5 | TRBV10-3 | - | CAISEEQGGETQHF | TGTGCCATCAGTGAGGAGCAGGGTGGAGAGACCCAGCATTTT
- | TRBJ2-5 | TRBV19 | - | CAGSHGQGLGETQYF | TGTGCCGGTAGCCATGGACAGGGACTAGGGGAGACCCAGTACTTC
- | TRBJ2-7 | TRBV7-3 | - | CASSPRFIGYEQYF | TGTGCCAGCAGCCCAAGATTTATAGGCTACGAGCAGTACTTC
few | TRBJ2-2 | TRBV7-2 | TRBD1 | CASSFLGQGTGELFF | TGTGCCAGCAGCTTTTTGGGACAGGGGACCGGGGAGCTGTTTTTT
many | TRBJ1-4 | TRBV7-2 | TRBD1 | CASSSAGGLLEKLFF | TGTGCCAGCAGCTCCGCAGGGGGCCTTTTAGAAAAACTGTTTTTT
- | TRBJ1-2 | TRBV19 | TRBD1 | CASSDDRARDGYTF | TGTGCCAGTAGTGACGACAGGGCGCGGGATGGCTACACCTTC
- | TRBJ2-7 | TRBV20-1 | TRBD1 | CSARDYRQGAHEQYF | TGCAGTGCTAGAGATTATAGGCAGGGGGCCCACGAGCAGTACTTC
- | TRBJ1-4 | TRBV10-3 | TRBD1 | CAISESGTAGEKLFF | TGTGCCATCAGTGAGTCCGGGACAGCGGGAGAAAAACTGTTTTTT
- | TRBJ1-2 | TRBV25-1 | TRBD1 | CASSEFWQGVSANYGYTF | TGTGCCAGCAGTGAATTCTGGCAGGGGGTATCGGCTAACTATGGCTACACCTTC
few | TRBJ2-7 | TRBV7-2 | - | CASSLETASYEQYF | TGTGCCAGCAGCTTAGAGACAGCCTCCTACGAGCAGTACTTC
- | TRBJ2-7 | TRBV28 | TRBD2 | CASIAGGPKYEQYF | TGTGCCAGCATAGCGGGAGGACCGAAATACGAGCAGTACTTC
- | TRBJ2-5 | TRBV25-1 | - | CASSLGLQEAQYF | TGTGCCAGCAGCTTGGGCCTCCAAGAGGCCCAGTACTTC
- | TRBJ1-1 | TRBV11-1 | - | CASSFVRMNTEAFF | TGTGCCAGCAGCTTTGTCAGAATGAACACTGAAGCTTTCTTT
- | TRBJ2-7 | TRBV2 | TRBD1 | CASSLSGTAKGQYF | TGTGCCAGCAGTTTATCAGGGACAGCCAAGGGGCAGTACTTC
- | TRBJ1-5 | TRBV10-3 | TRBD1 | CAISRDRTYSNQPQHF | TGTGCCATCAGCCGGGACAGGACATATAGCAATCAGCCCCAGCATTTT
- | TRBJ1-6 | TRBV9 | - | CASSPVSALASPLHF | TGTGCCAGCAGCCCAGTCAGTGCCTTGGCTTCACCCCTCCACTTT
few | TRBJ2-7 | TRBV2 | - | CASSRPTRPGEQYF | TGTGCCAGCAGTAGACCTACTAGGCCTGGCGAGCAGTACTTC
many | TRBJ1-1 | TRBV10-1 | - | CASSARGGEAFF | TGCGCCAGCAGTGCCAGGGGTGGTGAAGCTTTCTTT
many | TRBJ2-2 | TRBV29-1 | - | CSVEDEVADTGELFF | TGCAGCGTTGAAGATGAGGTAGCGGACACCGGGGAGCTGTTTTTT
many | TRBJ1-6 | TRBV15 | - | CATASSYNSPLHF | TGTGCCACCGCGAGCTCCTATAATTCACCCCTCCACTTT
- | TRBJ1-4 | TRBV6-6 | - | CASSEWPGESNEKLFF | TGTGCCAGCAGTGAATGGCCCGGGGAATCTAATGAAAAACTGTTTTTT
few | TRBJ2-7 | TRBV9 | - | CASSLGRKSSYEQYF | TGTGCCAGCAGCTTAGGGCGTAAAAGCTCCTACGAGCAGTACTTC
many | TRBJ2-2 | TRBV7-2 | - | CASSLVSGTGELFF | TGTGCCAGCAGCTTAGTGTCCGGGACCGGGGAGCTGTTTTTT
once | TRBJ1-5 | TRBV24-1 | - | CATSDTLAGSRETQHF | TGTGCCACCAGTGATACCCTCGCTGGCTCCAGGGAGACCCAGCATTTT
- | TRBJ2-7 | TRBV7-9 | TRBD1 | CASTQSDREYEQYF | TGTGCCAGCACCCAGTCCGACAGGGAATACGAGCAGTACTTC
- | TRBJ1-5 | TRBV25-1 | TRBD1 | CASSDGQENQPQHF | TGTGCCAGCAGTGACGGACAGGAAAATCAGCCCCAGCATTTT